This T cell receptor beta chain comes out of a study of blood T cells in healthy people across ages. Study in general: Capture by template switching was about one barcoded beta molecule per two T cells.

This clonotype was found a few times. The study drew donors from healthy Caucasian individuals in Russia aged 6 to 90. Investigators took roughly 9.5 milliliters of peripheral blood from every donor. Primed by a sample-barcoded 5' primer and a J-beta primer mix, a second PCR proceeded for 7 to 11 cycles. In TCRdb, the 5' RACE reads were re-called with MiXCR into one record per CDR3 protein. The sample includes some 920,000 distinct CDR3 sequences, 51% of them seen just once. The sample comprised blood. The receptor was derived from an older woman in good health.

This chain's CDR3 is CSARRGTGTYGYTF. The CDR3 DNA reads as TGCAGTGCTAGACGGGGGACCGGAACATATGGCTACACCTTC. V and J are TRBV20-1 and TRBJ1-2, with D possibly matching TRBD1 (5 bases). The V gene lost 2 bases and the J gene lost 5 bases, with 15 bases spanning the gap. The CDR3 consists of 14 residues. CDR1 and CDR2 from the germline V gene are DFQATT and SNEGSKA (reference sequence).